This TCR beta chain emerged from a study of cytomegalovirus exposure and HLA in healthy donors. Study at large: Of all 400 or so donors who were genotyped, around 82% belonged to the Caucasian-associated ancestry cluster.

Trimming pared 4 bases from V and 8 bases from J, leaving 21 bases between. The CDR3 sequence is 16 residues long. Germline V lookup: CDR1 SGHTA, CDR2 FQGTGA. Study-wide points: 164 TCR beta chains were listed as cytomegalovirus-associated.

The PCR used 60 Vbeta and 13 Jbeta primers. Assay used: immunoSEQ multiplex PCR; TCRdb lists only in-frame clones, some missing. The table includes approximately 110,000 clones, roughly 82% detected once. As regards this clone: Its matching antigen is unknown.

The sample consisted of PBMCs. The receptor comes from a human donor in good health. The chain joins TRBV7-3 to TRBJ2-1, with D perhaps matching TRBD2 (5 bases). The DNA for the CDR3 is TGTGCCAGCAGCTCCTCGAGGGCGGGTAAGAGCCATGAGCAGTTCTTC. This sequence encodes CASSSSRAGKSHEQFF. Full variable domain (outside the CDR3, taken from reference TRBV7-3 and TRBJ2-1): GAGVSQTPSNKVTEKGKYVELRCDPISGHTALYWYRQSLGQGPEFLIYFQGTGAADDSGLPNDRFFAVRPEGSVSTLKIQRTERGDSAVYLCASSSSRAGKSHEQFFGPGTRLTVL.